The clone carrying this T cell receptor (beta chain) was recorded at least ten times. The antigen is unknown. This specimen comes from a study of human T cells and chemical hapten exposure. Study-wide findings and caveats: With DPC sensitization, TCRs exceeding 1 in 1000 frequency showed no change.

MiXCR was run by TCRdb on the RACE reads, yielding one entry per CDR3 protein. The table has more than 300,000 distinct CDR3 sequences, 5.5% seen once. The time point is: pre-sensitization, week 0. This sample's treatment: therapeutic diphenylcyclopropenone sensitization with weekly scalp DPC. The CDR3 consists of 14 residues. Germline lookup yields CDR1 SNHLY and CDR2 FYNNEI. The germline V and J ends were trimmed by 6 bases and 2 bases, with 14 bases remaining between them. The chain carries TRBV2 and TRBJ2-7; no clear D. The receptor's source is a woman under 30 with alopecia areata. Some clones in this sample may be carry-over from other donors' samples. The material sequenced was whole blood, taken in connection with sensitization to the hapten diphenylcyclopropenone (DPC). This chain's CDR3 is CASRKQPGPYEQYF. Written as DNA, the CDR3 is TGTGCCAGCAGAAAGCAGCCTGGGCCCTACGAGCAGTACTTC. The whole variable domain, remainder taken from reference TRBV2 and TRBJ2-7, is EPEVTQTPSHQVTQMGQEVILRCVPISNHLYFYWYRQILGQKVEFLVSFYNNEISEKSEIFDDQFSVERPDGSNFTLKIRSTKLEDSAMYFCASRKQPGPYEQYFGPGTRLTVT.